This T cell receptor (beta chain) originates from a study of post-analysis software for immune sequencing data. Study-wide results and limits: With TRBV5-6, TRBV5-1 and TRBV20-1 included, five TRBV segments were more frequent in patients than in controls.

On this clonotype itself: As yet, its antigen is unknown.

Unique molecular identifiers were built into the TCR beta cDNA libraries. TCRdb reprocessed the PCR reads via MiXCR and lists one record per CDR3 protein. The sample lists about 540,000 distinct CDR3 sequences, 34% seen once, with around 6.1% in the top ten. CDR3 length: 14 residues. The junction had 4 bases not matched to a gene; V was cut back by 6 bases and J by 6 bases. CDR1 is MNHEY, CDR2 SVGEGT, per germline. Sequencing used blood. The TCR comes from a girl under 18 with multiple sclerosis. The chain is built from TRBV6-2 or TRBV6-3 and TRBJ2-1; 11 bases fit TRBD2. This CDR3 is CASRMTSGVNEQFF. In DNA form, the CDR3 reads TGTGCCAGCAGAATGACTAGCGGGGTCAATGAGCAGTTCTTC.